This T cell receptor (beta chain) comes out of a study of T cell responses to AZD1222 COVID-19 vaccine. Study-level findings and limits: Seropositive AZD1222 recipients at baseline numbered only five or six. Donors in the cohort were predominantly white British and more often female, and clonal diversity was possibly underestimated.

Second doses at about 4 or about 12 weeks were pooled. The protocol was immunoSEQ multiplex PCR, while the TCRdb copy is restricted to in-frame clones and leaves out a portion. The sample lists about 54,000 clones; about 86% were seen once. V gave up 4 bases and J gave up 2 bases; unmatched junction bases: 7. This CDR3 spans 16 amino acids. Germline V CDR1 and CDR2: SGHRS, YFSETQ. Points on this clone: Its antigen is not known.

The rearrangement joins TRBV5-1 to TRBJ2-2; 8 nucleotides line up with TRBD2. Sequencing was performed on peripheral blood, taken 28 days after the second AZD1222 dose. The clonotype was recovered from an adult who received the AZD1222 COVID-19 vaccine. The CDR3 is CASSNSGASNTGELFF. CDR3 DNA sequence: TGCGCCAGCAGCAATAGCGGGGCAAGTAACACCGGGGAGCTGTTTTTT.